This TCR beta chain was sequenced during a study of blood T cell repertoires in COVID-19. For the study at large: The United States, Italy and Spain provided the acute and convalescent COVID-19 samples. T cells, B-cell-depleted T cells, or PBMCs provided the cDNA or gDNA that served as material.

Germline assignment: CDR1 MNHNS and CDR2 SASEGT. Trimming left V 2 bases short and J 2 bases short, with 16 bases between. The CDR3 covers 16 residues. Authors' analysis steps: Estimation of nucleated cell counts relied on the amplification of reference gene primers. TCRdb's table, derived via immunoSEQ multiplex PCR, lists solely in-frame clones and lacks some. That table furnishes V, J and clone size, whereas the DNA furnished D and trimming. The sample lists 200,000 to 250,000 clones, 80% to 85% occurring once. The sequence was obtained from a human donor in a cohort sampled during active COVID-19. This chain links TRBV6-1 with TRBJ2-7, with D uncertain. Sequenced material: peripheral blood. Here the CDR3 DNA reads TGTGCCAGCAGTGAAAATCCATTCGGTAACGCCTACGAGCAGTACTTC. Amino acids: CASSENPFGNAYEQYF.